This TCR beta chain came from a study of Graves' ophthalmopathy and Graves' hyperthyroidism. In the case of this clonotype: Its antigen is still unknown.

Amplification targeted the TCR beta CDR3 regions, with RNA transcripts as the source material. RT-PCR was first run with HTBI primers, then multiplex PCR in a second round. TCRdb called the multiplex PCR reads again in MiXCR, with one record for every CDR3 protein. Seen here are about 220,000 distinct CDR3 sequences, around a fifth observed once, and the top ten hold roughly 39%. Other autoimmune diseases, uncontrolled infections, pregnancy or lactation ruled patients out of participation. Findings and caveats of the study: A 13-signature model separated ophthalmopathy from stable hyperthyroidism, about 91% sensitivity, about 81% specificity. A majority of expanded thyroid clonotypes exceeding 0.001 frequency were likewise present in blood.

This TCR came from a woman aged 50 to 60 with Graves' ophthalmopathy. Sequencing was performed on peripheral blood.

The CDR3 here is CASWLAGADTQYF. The DNA of the CDR3 is TGTGCCAGCTGGCTAGCGGGAGCAGATACGCAGTATTTT. The gene calls are TRBV27 and TRBJ2-3, with 10 bases aligning to TRBD2. Germline CDR1 and CDR2: MNHEY and SMNVEV (reference sequence). The ends lost 8 bases at V and 4 bases at J; junction bases unmatched: 3. The CDR3 is 13 residues long.